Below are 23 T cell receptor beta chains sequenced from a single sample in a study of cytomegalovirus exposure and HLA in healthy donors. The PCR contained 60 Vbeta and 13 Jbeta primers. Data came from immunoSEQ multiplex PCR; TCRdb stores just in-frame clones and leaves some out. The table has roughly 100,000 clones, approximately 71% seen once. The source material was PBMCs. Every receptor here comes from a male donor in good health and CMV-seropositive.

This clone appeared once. The CDR3 DNA follows: TGTGCCAGCAGCTTTAACAGGGAATCGGAGACCCAGTACTTC. Translated, it gives CASSFNRESETQYF. The chain has TRBV7-6 and TRBJ2-5; D might be TRBD1 (6 bases). Germline V gene lookup returns CDR1 SGHVS and CDR2 FNYEAQ. The CDR3 length is 14 residues. V lost 3 bases to trimming and J lost 5 bases, with 13 bases between them.

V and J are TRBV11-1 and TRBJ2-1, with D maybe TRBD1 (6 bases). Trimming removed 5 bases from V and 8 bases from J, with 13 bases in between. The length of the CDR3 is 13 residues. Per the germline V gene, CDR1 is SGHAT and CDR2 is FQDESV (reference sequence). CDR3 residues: CASSRTGFDEQFF. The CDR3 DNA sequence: TGTGCCAGCAGCCGAACAGGGTTCGATGAGCAGTTCTTC.

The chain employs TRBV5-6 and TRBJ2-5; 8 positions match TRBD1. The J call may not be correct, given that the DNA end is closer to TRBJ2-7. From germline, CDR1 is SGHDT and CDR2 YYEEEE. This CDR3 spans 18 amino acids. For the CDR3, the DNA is TGTGCCAGCAGCCTGAGACAGGGGCCGGGACTTGTCTCCTACGAGCAGTACTTC. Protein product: CASSLRQGPGLVSYEQYF.

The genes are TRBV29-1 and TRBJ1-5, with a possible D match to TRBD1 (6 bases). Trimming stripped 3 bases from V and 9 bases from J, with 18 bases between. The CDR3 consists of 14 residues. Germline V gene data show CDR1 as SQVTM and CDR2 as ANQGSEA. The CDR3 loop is CSVETGRLVPPQHF. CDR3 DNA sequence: TGCAGCGTTGAGACAGGTCGGCTGGTTCCGCCCCAGCATTTT. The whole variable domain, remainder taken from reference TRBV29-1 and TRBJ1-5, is SAVISQKPSRDICQRGTSLTIQCQVDSQVTMMFWYRQQPGQSLTLIATANQGSEATYESGFVIDKFPISRPNLTFSTLTVSNMSPEDSSIYLCSVETGRLVPPQHFGDGTRLSIL.

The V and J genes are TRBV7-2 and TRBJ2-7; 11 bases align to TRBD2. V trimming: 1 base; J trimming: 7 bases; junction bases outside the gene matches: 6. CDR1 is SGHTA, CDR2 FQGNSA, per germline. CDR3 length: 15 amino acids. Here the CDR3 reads CASSLVAGGPREQYF. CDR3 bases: TGTGCCAGCAGCTTAGTAGCGGGAGGGCCTCGGGAGCAGTACTTC.

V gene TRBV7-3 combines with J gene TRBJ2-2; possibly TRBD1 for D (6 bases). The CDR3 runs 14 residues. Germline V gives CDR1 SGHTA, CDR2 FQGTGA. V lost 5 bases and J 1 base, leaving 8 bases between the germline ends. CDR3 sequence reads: CASSLGGNTGELFF. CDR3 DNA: TGTGCCAGCAGCCTAGGGGGGAACACCGGGGAGCTGTTTTTT.

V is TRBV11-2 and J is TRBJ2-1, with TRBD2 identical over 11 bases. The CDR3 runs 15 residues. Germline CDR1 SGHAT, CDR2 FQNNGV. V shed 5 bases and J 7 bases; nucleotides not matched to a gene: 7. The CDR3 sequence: CASSVLAGVGNEQFF. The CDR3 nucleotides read TGTGCCAGCAGCGTACTAGCGGGAGTGGGAAATGAGCAGTTCTTC.

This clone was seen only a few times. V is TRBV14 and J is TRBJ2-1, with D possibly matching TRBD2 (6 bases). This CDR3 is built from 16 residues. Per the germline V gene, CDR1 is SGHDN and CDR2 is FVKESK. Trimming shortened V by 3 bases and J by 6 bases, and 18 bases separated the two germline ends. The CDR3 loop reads CASSHPGDPAINEQFF. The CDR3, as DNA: TGTGCCAGCAGCCACCCGGGGGACCCGGCCATCAATGAGCAGTTCTTC.

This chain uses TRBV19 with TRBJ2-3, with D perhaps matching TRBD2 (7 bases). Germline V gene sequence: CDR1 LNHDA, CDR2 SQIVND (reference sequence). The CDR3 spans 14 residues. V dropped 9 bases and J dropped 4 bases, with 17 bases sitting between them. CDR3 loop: CASSTGGGADTQYF. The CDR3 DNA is TGTGCCAGCTCCACGGGGGGCGGTGCAGATACGCAGTATTTT.

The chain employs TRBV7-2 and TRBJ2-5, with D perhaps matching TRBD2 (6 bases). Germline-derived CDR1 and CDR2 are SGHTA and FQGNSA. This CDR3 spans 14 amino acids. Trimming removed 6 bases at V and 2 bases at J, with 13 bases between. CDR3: CASSRLGVQETQYF. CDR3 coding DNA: TGTGCCAGCAGTAGACTAGGGGTTCAAGAGACCCAGTACTTC.

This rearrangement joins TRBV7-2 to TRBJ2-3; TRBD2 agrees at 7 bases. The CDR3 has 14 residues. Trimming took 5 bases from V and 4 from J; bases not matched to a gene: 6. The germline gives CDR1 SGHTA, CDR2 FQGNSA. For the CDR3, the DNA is TGTGCCAGCAGCCCGACTAGCCCCGCAGATACGCAGTATTTT. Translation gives CASSPTSPADTQYF.

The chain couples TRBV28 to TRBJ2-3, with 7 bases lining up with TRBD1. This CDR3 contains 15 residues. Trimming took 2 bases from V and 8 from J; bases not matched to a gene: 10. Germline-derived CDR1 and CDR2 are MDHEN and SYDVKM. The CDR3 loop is CASSLGTVRGSTQYF. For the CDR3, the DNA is TGTGCCAGCAGTTTAGGGACAGTCAGGGGAAGTACGCAGTATTTT.

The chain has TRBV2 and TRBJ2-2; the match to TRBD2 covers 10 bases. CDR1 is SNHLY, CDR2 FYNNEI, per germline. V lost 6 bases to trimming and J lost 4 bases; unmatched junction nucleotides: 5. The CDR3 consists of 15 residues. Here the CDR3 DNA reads TGTGCCAGCAGGGGGACTAGCGATCGCACCGGGGAGCTGTTTTTT. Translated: CASRGTSDRTGELFF.

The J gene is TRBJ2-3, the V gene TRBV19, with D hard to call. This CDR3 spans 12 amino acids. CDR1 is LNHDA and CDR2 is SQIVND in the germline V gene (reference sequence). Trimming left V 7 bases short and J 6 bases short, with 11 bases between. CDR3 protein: CASIPPQDTQYF. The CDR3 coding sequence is TGTGCCAGTATCCCGCCGCAGGATACGCAGTATTTT.

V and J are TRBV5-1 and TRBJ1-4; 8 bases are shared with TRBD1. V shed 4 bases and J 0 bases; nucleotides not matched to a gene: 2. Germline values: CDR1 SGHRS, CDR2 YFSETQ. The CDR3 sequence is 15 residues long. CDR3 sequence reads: CASSGQGATNEKLFF. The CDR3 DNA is TGCGCCAGCAGCGGACAGGGTGCAACTAATGAAAAACTGTTTTTT. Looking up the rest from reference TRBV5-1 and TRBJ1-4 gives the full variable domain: KAGVTQTPRYLIKTRGQQVTLSCSPISGHRSVSWYQQTPGQGLQFLFEYFSETQRNKGNFPGRFSGRQFSNSRSEMNVSTLELGDSALYLCASSGQGATNEKLFFGSGTQLSVL.

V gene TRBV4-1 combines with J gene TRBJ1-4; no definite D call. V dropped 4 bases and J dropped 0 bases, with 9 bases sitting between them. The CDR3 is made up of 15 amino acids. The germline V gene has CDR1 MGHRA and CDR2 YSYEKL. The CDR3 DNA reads TGCGCCAGCAGCCGGGAGGCAGCAACTAATGAAAAACTGTTTTTT. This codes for CASSREAATNEKLFF.

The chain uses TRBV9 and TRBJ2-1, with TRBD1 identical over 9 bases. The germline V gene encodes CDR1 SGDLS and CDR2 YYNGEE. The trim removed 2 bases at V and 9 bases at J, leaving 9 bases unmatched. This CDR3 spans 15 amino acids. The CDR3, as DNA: TGTGCCAGCAGCGTCCGGGACAGGGTATCGAGTGAGCAGTTCTTC. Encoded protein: CASSVRDRVSSEQFF.

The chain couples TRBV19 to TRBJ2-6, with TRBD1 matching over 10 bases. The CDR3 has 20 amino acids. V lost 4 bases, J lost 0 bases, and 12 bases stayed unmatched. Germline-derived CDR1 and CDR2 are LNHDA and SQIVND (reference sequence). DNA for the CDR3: TGTGCCAGTAGTAACCCCGGGACAGGGGCCCGATACTCTGGGGCCAACGTCCTGACTTTC. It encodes CASSNPGTGARYSGANVLTF.

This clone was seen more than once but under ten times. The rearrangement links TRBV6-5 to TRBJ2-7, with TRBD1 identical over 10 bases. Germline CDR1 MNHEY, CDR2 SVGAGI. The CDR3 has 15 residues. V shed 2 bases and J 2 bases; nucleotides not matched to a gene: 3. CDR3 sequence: CASSYRGQGAYEQYF. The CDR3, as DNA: TGTGCCAGCAGTTACCGTGGACAGGGGGCCTACGAGCAGTACTTC.

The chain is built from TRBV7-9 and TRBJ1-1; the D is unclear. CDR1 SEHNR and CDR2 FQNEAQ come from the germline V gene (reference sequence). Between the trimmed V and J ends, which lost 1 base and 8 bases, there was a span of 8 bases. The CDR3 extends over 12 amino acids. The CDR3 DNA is TGTGCCAGCAGCTTAGGGCAGCGGGAAGCTTTCTTT. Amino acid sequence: CASSLGQREAFF. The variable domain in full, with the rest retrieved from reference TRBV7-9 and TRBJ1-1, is DTGVSQNPRHKITKRGQNVTFRCDPISEHNRLYWYRQTLGQGPEFLTYFQNEAQLEKSRLLSDRFSAERPKGSFSTLEIQRTEQGDSAMYLCASSLGQREAFFGQGTRLTVV.

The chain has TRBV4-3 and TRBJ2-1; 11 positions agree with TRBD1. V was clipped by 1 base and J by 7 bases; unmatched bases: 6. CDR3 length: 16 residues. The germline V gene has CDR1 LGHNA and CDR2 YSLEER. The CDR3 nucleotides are TGCGCCAGCAGCCAAGCACCGGGACAGGGGGTGAATGAGCAGTTCTTC. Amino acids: CASSQAPGQGVNEQFF.

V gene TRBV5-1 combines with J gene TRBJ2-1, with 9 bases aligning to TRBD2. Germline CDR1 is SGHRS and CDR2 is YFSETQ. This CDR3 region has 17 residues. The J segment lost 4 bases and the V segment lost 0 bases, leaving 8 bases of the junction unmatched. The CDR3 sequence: CASSLGGLAGIYNEQFF. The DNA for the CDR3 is TGCGCCAGCAGCTTGGGCGGTCTAGCGGGAATATACAATGAGCAGTTCTTC.

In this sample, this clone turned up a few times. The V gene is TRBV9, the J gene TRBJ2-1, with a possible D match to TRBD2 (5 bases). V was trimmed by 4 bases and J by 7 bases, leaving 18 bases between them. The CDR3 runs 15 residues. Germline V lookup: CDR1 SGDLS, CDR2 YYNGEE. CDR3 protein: CASSPRQFTRNEQFF. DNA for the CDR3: TGTGCCAGCAGCCCCCGCCAGTTTACTAGGAATGAGCAGTTCTTC.